The present T cell receptor (beta chain) was sequenced within a study of CD4 T cells in relation to SARS-CoV-2 and coronaviruses. Study summary: PBMCs were cultured with antigen for roughly 10 days before TCR beta sequencing.

The CDR3 totals 15 residues. Germline CDR1 reads GTSNPN; CDR2 reads SVGIG (reference sequence). V lost 0 bases to trimming and J lost 0 bases, with 12 bases between them. The table came from immunoSEQ multiplex PCR; TCRdb's copy has only in-frame clones and leaves some out. The table shows approximately 36,000 clones, with 70% to 85% occurring only once. In regard to this clone: Antigen: not known.

Study findings and constraints: Pre-pandemic and post-infection samples never came from the same donor. Compared with monoreactive clones, crossreactive clones showed significantly weaker SARS-CoV-2 expansion.

The clonotype was recovered from an adult with COVID-19. This chain links TRBV30 with TRBJ2-7; the D gene is possibly TRBD1 (5 bases). The sample taken for sequencing was memory CD4+ T cells from PBMCs, cultured in vitro. The CDR3 coding sequence is TGTGCCTGGAGTGTAGGGCAGGGAAGCTCCTACGAGCAGTACTTC. This codes for CAWSVGQGSSYEQYF. Drawing the rest from reference TRBV30 and TRBJ2-7, the complete variable domain is SQTIHQWPATLVQPVGSPLSLECTVEGTSNPNLYWYRQAAGRGLQLLFYSVGIGQISSEVPQNLSASRPQDRQFILSSKKLLLSDSGFYLCAWSVGQGSSYEQYFGPGTRLTVT.